This T cell receptor beta chain is drawn from a study of cytomegalovirus exposure and HLA in healthy donors. Study-level information: From 150 million to 200 million T cells, an earlier analysis saw 90 million to 130 million unique TCR beta sequences.

About this clone itself: The antigen remains unidentified.

Study-level findings and limits: V- and J-gene trimming in TCR beta was tied to a missense DCLRE1C variant by an analysis performed later. The listing of 150 to 200 TCR beta chains classed them as cytomegalovirus-associated.

13 Jbeta primers and 60 Vbeta primers were used for the PCR. Methods used by the authors: A later analysis tallied about 80 million unique TCR beta chains, around 9.9 million of them shared. Sequenced by immunoSEQ multiplex PCR; TCRdb stores in-frame clones only, minus some. The V and J calls and the clone size are those of that table, but D and trimming were determined from the DNA. The sample has approximately 76,000 clones; roughly two thirds are singletons. The sequenced sample consisted of PBMCs. The sequence was obtained from a woman aged 40 to 49 in good health and CMV-seropositive.

Here the CDR3 DNA reads TGCGCCAGCAGGTGGGCAGTAAGCTCCTACAATGAGCAGTTCTTC. Translation gives CASRWAVSSYNEQFF. V and J are TRBV5-1 and TRBJ2-1; D is undetermined. Looked up from germline, CDR1 is SGHRS and CDR2 is YFSETQ. V lost 5 bases, J lost 0 bases, and 12 bases lay in between. The CDR3 is made up of 15 amino acids.